The rows below give T cell receptor beta chains drawn from one sample of a study of cytomegalovirus exposure and HLA in healthy donors. Libraries were prepared by immunoSEQ multiplex PCR; TCRdb keeps only in-frame clonotypes and omits some of them. This repertoire shows 150,000 to 200,000 clones, around nine tenths found once; its top ten account for 7.2%. Sequencing used PBMCs. The receptors here all came from a man aged 25-45 years in good health and CMV-seropositive. Both conserved end residues are part of each CDR3. D genes are given only for firm matches. Clone size is given for some rows only: seen once, a few or many times, or a class if the clone is expanded.

clone size,CDR3 length,V gene,J gene,D gene,CDR3 DNA,CDR3 protein
-,10,TRBV20-1,TRBJ2-5,-,TGCAGTGCTTTGGGAGAGACCCAGTACTTC,CSALGETQYF
-,13,TRBV4-1,TRBJ2-1,TRBD1,TGCGCCAGCGGGGACAGGGGACGGAATGAGCAGTTCTTC,CASGDRGRNEQFF
many,16,TRBV19,TRBJ1-2,-,TGTGCCAGTAGTACGTCACGACAGGACCTTAACTATGGCTACACCTTC,CASSTSRQDLNYGYTF
-,20,TRBV7-6,TRBJ2-3,TRBD1,TGTGCCAGCAGCTCAGCTGCGGGACAGGGGGCTCTGATTCACCCAGATACGCAGTATTTT,CASSSAAGQGALIHPDTQYF
-,14,TRBV6-1,TRBJ2-5,-,TGTGCCAGCAGTGAAGTGGTTACATCAGAGACCCAGTACTTC,CASSEVVTSETQYF
-,15,TRBV27,TRBJ2-1,TRBD2,TGTGCCAGCAGTCCGAGCGGGACCCCATACCATGAGCAGTTCTTC,CASSPSGTPYHEQFF
-,13,TRBV7-3,TRBJ1-1,-,TGTGCCAGCAGTTCGTTATTATACACTGAAGCTTTCTTT,CASSSLLYTEAFF
-,11,TRBV19,TRBJ2-7,-,TGTGCCAGTAAGGGGAGGTACGAGCAGTACTTC,CASKGRYEQYF
-,14,TRBV5-1,TRBJ2-3,-,TGCGCCAGCAGCTTGGGCGGGACCACAGATACGCAGTATTTT,CASSLGGTTDTQYF
-,14,TRBV19,TRBJ1-1,-,TGTGCCAGTAGCCGGCCCGGCCCGAACACTGAAGCTTTCTTT,CASSRPGPNTEAFF
-,13,TRBV29-1,TRBJ2-5,TRBD1,TGCAGCGTTGAGGACAGGGATGGAGAGACCCAGTACTTC,CSVEDRDGETQYF
-,15,TRBV18,TRBJ1-1,-,TGTGCCAGCTCACCCAAGAGGGGGAGAGGAACTGAAGCTTTCTTT,CASSPKRGRGTEAFF
-,16,TRBV6-6,TRBJ1-1,-,TGTGCCAGCAGTTACTCCCGGCGGCTTAGGGACACTGAAGCTTTCTTT,CASSYSRRLRDTEAFF
few,13,TRBV19,TRBJ1-5,TRBD1,TGTGCCAGTAAGGACAGGGGGCCTCAGCCCCAGCATTTT,CASKDRGPQPQHF
-,13,TRBV29-1,TRBJ2-1,TRBD2,TGCAGCGCCGGGGGGAGCTCCTACAATGAGCAGTTCTTC,CSAGGSSYNEQFF
-,11,TRBV19,TRBJ2-7,-,TGTGCCACCGCCTCGGCCTACGAGCAGTACTTC,CATASAYEQYF
-,16,TRBV7-3,TRBJ2-7,-,TGTGCCAGCAGCTTAACCCCCACAGGTTACCCCTACGAGCAGTACTTC,CASSLTPTGYPYEQYF
-,13,TRBV4-3,TRBJ1-1,-,TGCGCCAGCAGCCAAGATAGGAACCTTGAAGCTTTCTTT,CASSQDRNLEAFF
-,13,TRBV5-4,TRBJ2-5,-,TGTGCCAGCAGCCAGGCGGGGCGGGAGACCCAGTACTTC,CASSQAGRETQYF
once,17,TRBV4-3,TRBJ2-2,-,TGCGCCAGCAGCCCTACCGCAGGGGCCCCTAGCACCGGGGAGCTGTTTTTT,CASSPTAGAPSTGELFF
-,15,TRBV9,TRBJ2-7,TRBD2,TGTGCCAGCAGCGTAGACCCCGGGGAGGGCTACGAGCAGTACTTC,CASSVDPGEGYEQYF
-,13,TRBV29-1,TRBJ2-7,TRBD1,TGCAGCGTAACCGGGACAGGAGACTACGAGCAGTACTTC,CSVTGTGDYEQYF
-,16,TRBV7-2,TRBJ1-2,-,TGTGCCAGCAGCTTAGATTGGGCAGGCGTTGACTATGGCTACACCTTC,CASSLDWAGVDYGYTF
-,13,TRBV2,TRBJ2-2,-,TGTGCCAGCAGTGGAGTTTTAGGTCCGGAGCTGTTTTTT,CASSGVLGPELFF
-,14,TRBV19,TRBJ1-1,-,TGTGCCAGTAGTATAGAACCGGGACGAGGTGAAGCTTTCTTT,CASSIEPGRGEAFF
-,12,TRBV27,TRBJ2-2,-,TGTGCCAGCAGTTTTAGGACCGGGGAGCTGTTTTTT,CASSFRTGELFF
-,14,TRBV11-2,TRBJ1-5,-,TGTGCCAGCAGCCCGGGGAGGGGCAATCAGCCCCAGCATTTT,CASSPGRGNQPQHF
-,15,TRBV4-2,TRBJ1-2,-,TGTGCCAGCAGCTCTGAGGATTCGGGGAACTATGGCTACACCTTC,CASSSEDSGNYGYTF
-,12,TRBV5-4,TRBJ2-7,-,TGTGCCAGCAGCTTGACCGGAAACGAGCAGTACTTC,CASSLTGNEQYF
-,13,TRBV11-3,TRBJ1-1,-,TGTGCCAGCAGCTTTTCTTTGAACACTGAAGCTTTCTTT,CASSFSLNTEAFF
-,13,TRBV6-6,TRBJ1-6,-,TGTGCAACTCAGCCTTACGGACGGTCACCCCTCCACTTT,CATQPYGRSPLHF
-,15,TRBV9,TRBJ1-6,TRBD1,TGTGCCAGCAGCGCAATGACAGGGGGCGCGTCCACCCTCCACTTT,CASSAMTGGASTLHF
-,14,TRBV30,TRBJ2-2,-,TGTGCCTGGAGTGAGGACAGCCACACCGGGGAGCTGTTTTTT,CAWSEDSHTGELFF
many,14,TRBV5-1,TRBJ2-1,-,TGCGCCAGCAGCTTGGTGGGGGGGCCGGATGAGCAGTTCTTC,CASSLVGGPDEQFF
-,12,TRBV7-9,TRBJ1-1,-,TGTGCCAGCGGAAAAGAGAACACTGAAGCTTTCTTT,CASGKENTEAFF
-,15,TRBV19,TRBJ1-2,-,TGTGCCAGTAGTATCCTTGATCGGCGGGGATTAGGCTACACCTTC,CASSILDRRGLGYTF
-,12,TRBV6-5,TRBJ1-2,-,TGTGCCAGCAGTCAACCGGGATATGGCTACACCTTC,CASSQPGYGYTF
-,14,TRBV7-6,TRBJ1-1,-,TGTGCCAGCAGCAGTGCTGGAATCGGCACTGAAGCTTTCTTT,CASSSAGIGTEAFF
-,12,TRBV5-4,TRBJ1-6,-,TGTGCCAGCAGCCTCGTGGATTCACCCCTCCACTTT,CASSLVDSPLHF
once,15,TRBV7-6,TRBJ1-4,-,TGTGCCAGCAGCCCAAGCGCAACAACTAATGAAAAACTGTTTTTT,CASSPSATTNEKLFF
-,14,TRBV10-3,TRBJ2-1,TRBD2,TGTGCCATCGGTAGCGGGAGAGCCTACAATGAGCAGTTCTTC,CAIGSGRAYNEQFF
once,14,TRBV15,TRBJ1-2,-,TGTGCCACCAGCAGAGATAGGGGGAGGAGCGGCTACACCTTC,CATSRDRGRSGYTF